These 27 T cell receptor beta chains were sequenced from one sample in a study of shared clonotypes between healthy human individuals. Produced via immunoSEQ multiplex PCR; TCRdb's table is partial and in-frame only. The data hold 600,000 to 750,000 clones, with about two thirds observed a single time. Sequencing was performed on memory CD4+ T cells sorted from blood. Subset: CD45RA-negative fraction. The receptor source for this set is a young woman in good health.

This chain joins TRBV2 and TRBJ2-5, with 9 bases that match TRBD2. V trimming: 7 bases; J trimming: 5 bases; junction bases outside the gene matches: 5. CDR3 size: 13 residues. CDR1 and CDR2 from the germline V gene are SNHLY and FYNNEI. The CDR3 loop is CASTSGLAETQYF. The DNA for the CDR3 is TGTGCCAGCACATCAGGACTAGCGGAGACCCAGTACTTC.

This clone has just a few counts. The chain recombines TRBV6-5 with TRBJ2-7; D gene uncertain. The CDR3 has 11 residues. Per germline, CDR1 MNHEY and CDR2 SVGAGI. V gave up 7 bases and J gave up 2 bases, with 6 bases separating them. The CDR3, as DNA: TGTGCCAGCACCTTGACCTACGAGCAGTACTTC. Protein: CASTLTYEQYF.

The rearrangement joins TRBV29-1 to TRBJ2-5; TRBD2 is a possible D gene (5 bases). Trimming left V 4 bases short and J 2 bases short, with 14 bases between. Germline CDR1 SQVTM, CDR2 ANQGSEA. There are 14 residues in the CDR3. The CDR3 region is CSVGREGYQETQYF. In nucleotides, the CDR3 is TGCAGCGTTGGACGGGAAGGATATCAAGAGACCCAGTACTTC.

The DNA for the CDR3 is TGCGCCAGCAGTCCATCCTTTGATACGCAGTATTTT. As protein: CASSPSFDTQYF. The chain combines TRBV10-1 with TRBJ2-3; D gene ambiguous. V was clipped by 5 bases and J by 6 bases, with 9 bases between them. CDR1 is WNHNN, CDR2 SYGVQD, per germline (reference sequence). The CDR3 is made up of 12 amino acids.

The rearrangement links TRBV18 to TRBJ2-7; tentatively, D is TRBD1 or TRBD2 (5 bases each). The CDR3 consists of 15 residues. From germline, CDR1 is KGHSH and CDR2 LQKENI. Trimming removed 4 bases at V and 6 bases at J, with 19 bases between. CDR3: CASSLSGRSLGEQYF. In DNA form, the CDR3 reads TGTGCCAGCTCACTATCGGGACGGTCGTTAGGCGAGCAGTACTTC.

The genes are TRBV28 and TRBJ2-1; D unclear. The V end lost 8 bases, the J end lost 5 bases, and 19 bases lay between the germline ends. The CDR3 consists of 15 residues. CDR1 and CDR2 from the germline V gene are MDHEN and SYDVKM. Here the CDR3 DNA reads TGTGCCAGCTCGAATCCTTATGGTGTTCACAATGAGCAGTTCTTC. It codes for CASSNPYGVHNEQFF.

J is TRBJ2-7 and V is TRBV5-1; weak D call: TRBD1 (6 bases). CDR1 SGHRS and CDR2 YFSETQ come from the germline V gene. Deletions cut 0 bases from V and 7 bases from J, with 14 bases between. The CDR3 covers 14 residues. The CDR3 DNA sequence: TGCGCCAGCAGCTTGGCCCTGGGACAAATAGAGCAGTACTTC. This gives the protein CASSLALGQIEQYF.

The V call is TRBV6-6, the J call TRBJ2-7; a weak D match, TRBD1 (8 bases). The CDR3 loop spans 15 amino acids. The germline V and J ends were trimmed by 4 bases and 3 bases, with 16 bases remaining between them. Germline loops: CDR1 MNHNY, CDR2 SVGAGI (reference sequence). For the CDR3, the DNA is TGTGCCAGCAGTTTAGGACAGGGAGGGCGCTACGAGCAGTACTTC. Amino acid sequence: CASSLGQGGRYEQYF.

The chain joins TRBV7-8 to TRBJ2-5; 9 bases map to TRBD1. The tail of the sequence fits TRBJ2-7 better, so the J call may be wrong. Germline CDR1 reads SGHVS; CDR2 reads FQNEAQ. The CDR3 sequence is 15 residues long. CDR3 sequence: CASSNKQGASYEQYF. In DNA form, the CDR3 reads TGTGCCAGCAGCAACAAACAGGGGGCCTCCTACGAGCAGTACTTC.

V and J are TRBV5-6 and TRBJ2-5; 11 bases match TRBD2. CDR1 is SGHDT, CDR2 YYEEEE, per germline. This CDR3 is 16 amino acids long. The trim removed 4 bases at V and 4 bases at J, leaving 9 bases unmatched. The CDR3 reads CASSATSGSGRETQYF. CDR3 coding DNA: TGTGCCAGCAGCGCCACTAGCGGGAGTGGGAGAGAGACCCAGTACTTC.

This clone was detected many times. This sequence joins TRBV18 and TRBJ1-5, with 9 nucleotides matching TRBD1. V shed 4 bases and J 6 bases; nucleotides not matched to a gene: 4. Germline loops: CDR1 KGHSH, CDR2 LQKENI. The CDR3 sequence is 14 residues long. The CDR3 bases are TGTGCCAGCTCACAAACAGGGGGCCGTCAGCCCCAGCATTTT. This sequence encodes CASSQTGGRQPQHF.

This clone was counted many times. The J gene is TRBJ2-7, the V gene TRBV7-2, with TRBD2 identical over 10 bases. The V segment lost 4 bases and the J segment 3 bases; nucleotides outside the gene matches: 3. The CDR3 is 14 amino acids. From germline, CDR1 is SGHTA and CDR2 FQGNSA. The CDR3: CASSWTSGNYEQYF. CDR3 nucleotides: TGTGCCAGCAGCTGGACTAGCGGTAACTACGAGCAGTACTTC.

The V gene is TRBV6-1, the J gene TRBJ1-5, with D tentatively TRBD1 (6 bases). V gave up 7 bases and J gave up 5 bases, with 18 bases separating them. Germline values: CDR1 MNHNS, CDR2 SASEGT. The CDR3 is 15 amino acids. The CDR3 region is CASTMGGGSYQPQHF. The CDR3 DNA reads as TGTGCCAGCACCATGGGGGGGGGCAGTTATCAGCCCCAGCATTTT.

This clone showed up just once. The CDR3 DNA reads as TGTGCCAGCAGTTTCTCGGCAGCCTCTTTTGAGGAGCAGTACTTC. Translating gives CASSFSAASFEEQYF. The genes are TRBV27 and TRBJ2-7, with D uncertain. The CDR3 consists of 15 residues. V shed 3 bases and J shed 7 bases, with 19 bases lying between them. The germline CDR1 and CDR2 sequences are MNHEY and SMNVEV (reference sequence).

The chain has TRBV2 and TRBJ2-2; TRBD1 might be the D (6 bases). Trimming cost V 5 bases and J 6 bases, with 13 bases left between them. CDR1 is SNHLY and CDR2 is FYNNEI in the germline V gene. CDR3 size: 14 residues. CDR3 nucleotides: TGTGCCAGCAGTTGGGGGCCAGTGGCCGGGGAGCTGTTTTTT. This translates into CASSWGPVAGELFF.

V usage is TRBV5-6 and J usage is TRBJ1-4; D call uncertain. Trimming pared 2 bases from V and 4 bases from J, leaving 9 bases between. The CDR3 loop spans 14 amino acids. Germline CDR1 and CDR2: SGHDT and YYEEEE. The CDR3, as DNA: TGTGCCAGCAGCTTCTGGGGTTATAATGAAAAACTGTTTTTT. This translates into CASSFWGYNEKLFF.

A note on this clone: Other nucleotide sequences from this sample produce the same CDR3. The chain recombines TRBV10-3 with TRBJ2-7, with no clear D. This CDR3 spans 14 amino acids. The germline V and J ends were trimmed by 0 bases and 1 base, with 7 bases remaining between them. The germline V gene has CDR1 ENHRY and CDR2 SYGVKD. The CDR3 DNA is TGTGCCATCAGTGAGTCTAGGATATCCTACGAGCAGTACTTC. It translates to CAISESRISYEQYF.

This clone was seen at least ten times. The rearrangement links TRBV11-2 to TRBJ2-7, with TRBD2 matching 12 bases. The J segment lost 7 bases and the V segment lost 1 base, leaving 8 bases of the junction unmatched. Germline-derived CDR1 and CDR2 are SGHAT and FQNNGV. The CDR3 is 16 amino acids. The CDR3 DNA follows: TGTGCCAGCAGCTTAGGTTGGACTAGCGGGGTGTATGAGCAGTACTTC. Translation: CASSLGWTSGVYEQYF.

V is TRBV5-5 and J is TRBJ1-2; 8 bases are shared with TRBD1. The junction had 12 bases not matched to a gene; V was cut back by 3 bases and J by 8 bases. This CDR3 is built from 15 residues. Germline CDR1 SGHKS, CDR2 YYEKEE (reference sequence). This CDR3 reads CASSWAGGSYIGYTF. The DNA for the CDR3 is TGTGCCAGCAGCTGGGCAGGGGGCTCCTATATCGGCTACACCTTC. Full variable domain (remainder filled in from reference TRBV5-5 and TRBJ1-2): DAGVTQSPTHLIKTRGQQVTLRCSPISGHKSVSWYQQVLGQGPQFIFQYYEKEERGRGNFPDRFSARQFPNYSSELNVNALLLGDSALYLCASSWAGGSYIGYTFGSGTRLTVV.

The chain employs TRBV28 and TRBJ1-5; no definite D call. Per the germline V gene, CDR1 is MDHEN and CDR2 is SYDVKM. The CDR3 totals 14 residues. V gave up 3 bases and J gave up 6 bases, with 12 bases separating them. The CDR3 region is CASSFQVTRQPQHF. DNA of the CDR3: TGTGCCAGCAGTTTCCAGGTAACCCGTCAGCCCCAGCATTTT.

This chain uses TRBV7-6 with TRBJ1-5, with D unclear. The germline gives CDR1 SGHVS, CDR2 FNYEAQ. V was trimmed by 5 bases and J by 9 bases, leaving 11 bases between them. The CDR3 extends over 12 amino acids. This CDR3 reads CASSQSTGPQHF. CDR3 coding DNA: TGTGCCAGCAGCCAAAGTACGGGGCCCCAGCATTTT.

The chain combines TRBV7-6 with TRBJ2-1; unclear D gene. Trimming left V 2 bases short and J 10 bases short, with 12 bases between. The length of the CDR3 is 13 residues. CDR1 is SGHVS and CDR2 is FNYEAQ in the germline V gene. The CDR3 region is CASSLNVKQEQFF. In DNA form, the CDR3 reads TGTGCCAGCAGCTTAAACGTGAAGCAGGAGCAGTTCTTC.

The CDR3 nucleotides are TGCGCCAGCAGTGACCGGACTAGCGGCCACAATGAGCAGTTCTTC. It translates to CASSDRTSGHNEQFF. This sequence joins TRBV10-1 and TRBJ2-1; TRBD2 agrees at 10 bases. V lost 3 bases and J lost 5; bases outside the gene matches: 4. Germline loops: CDR1 WNHNN, CDR2 SYGVQD (reference sequence). The CDR3 is made up of 15 amino acids.

The chain has TRBV5-1 and TRBJ2-1; 8 bases fit TRBD2. CDR3 length: 17 amino acids. Germline trimming cut 3 bases from V and 3 bases from J; bases unmatched to any gene: 11. Germline-derived CDR1 and CDR2 are SGHRS and YFSETQ. CDR3 protein: CASSSGRSSGIYNEQFF. In nucleotides, the CDR3 is TGCGCCAGCAGCTCGGGCCGAAGTAGCGGGATCTACAATGAGCAGTTCTTC.

The chain's CDR3 is CASRALGGTDTQYF. CDR3 nucleotide sequence: TGTGCCAGCAGGGCCCTTGGGGGCACAGATACGCAGTATTTT. The V and J genes are TRBV14 and TRBJ2-3; unclear D gene. Trimming removed 6 bases at V and 1 base at J, with 11 bases between. The V gene's germline CDR1 is SGHDN and CDR2 FVKESK. The CDR3 has 14 residues.

This clone has more than one count but fewer than ten. The rearrangement links TRBV12-2 to TRBJ2-1. TRBV12-2 is listed as a pseudogene. The CDR3 is 14 amino acids. The CDR3 sequence is CASRLVPGYNEQFF. The CDR3 region has the DNA TGTGCAAGTCGCTTAGTGCCTGGATACAATGAGCAGTTCTTC.

This chain joins TRBV28 and TRBJ2-1; tentatively, D is TRBD1 (5 bases). V was shortened by 11 bases and J by 4 bases, with 21 bases between the two germline ends. This CDR3 spans 15 amino acids. CDR1 is MDHEN and CDR2 is SYDVKM in the germline V gene. The CDR3 loop reads CAVGRVLLAYNEQFF. CDR3 bases: TGTGCCGTAGGCAGGGTCCTTCTCGCTTACAATGAGCAGTTCTTC.